The 32 T cell receptor beta chains given below trace back to one sample, sequenced in a study of cytomegalovirus exposure and HLA in healthy donors. Researchers ran the PCR with 60 Vbeta and 13 Jbeta primers. Libraries were prepared by immunoSEQ multiplex PCR; TCRdb keeps only in-frame clonotypes and omits some of them. The sample includes 55,000 to 65,000 clones, approximately 79% of them seen just once. The sample taken for sequencing was PBMCs. The receptor source for this set is a young woman in good health and CMV-seronegative.

The chain employs TRBV28 and TRBJ1-4, with 8 bases identical to TRBD1. V shed 7 bases and J 6 bases; nucleotides not matched to a gene: 10. Germline V gene lookup returns CDR1 MDHEN and CDR2 SYDVKM. This CDR3 is built from 15 residues. CDR3 in amino acids: CASNTPTGGDEKLFF. DNA of the CDR3: TGTGCCAGCAATACCCCCACAGGGGGGGATGAAAAACTGTTTTTT.

J is TRBJ2-3 and V is TRBV5-1; 7 positions agree with TRBD2. The V gene's germline CDR1 is SGHRS and CDR2 YFSETQ. CDR3 length equals 16 residues. Trimming took 0 bases from V and 0 from J; bases not matched to a gene: 4. This chain's CDR3 is CASSLGLAASTDTQYF. DNA for the CDR3: TGCGCCAGCAGCTTGGGCCTAGCGGCTAGCACAGATACGCAGTATTTT.

V gene TRBV4-1 combines with J gene TRBJ1-2; the match to TRBD1 covers 7 bases. From germline, CDR1 is MGHRA and CDR2 YSYEKL. CDR3 length: 13 amino acids. The trim removed 5 bases at V and 1 base at J, leaving 1 base unmatched. CDR3 sequence reads: CASSWDSNYGYTF. The CDR3 DNA sequence: TGCGCCAGCAGCTGGGACAGTAACTATGGCTACACCTTC.

The genes are TRBV21-1 and TRBJ2-7; TRBD2 was called by the table and not checked on the DNA. TRBV21-1 is classified as a pseudogene. This CDR3 spans 15 amino acids. The chain's CDR3 is CASSKGKGSSYEQYV. DNA for the CDR3: TGTGCCAGCAGCAAAGGCAAAGGTAGCTCCTACGAGCAGTACGTC.

V usage is TRBV9 and J usage is TRBJ2-2; TRBD1 is a possible D gene (7 bases). Germline lookup yields CDR1 SGDLS and CDR2 YYNGEE. V was cut by 10 bases and J by 5 bases, with 18 bases left in between. CDR3 length equals 14 residues. The CDR3 region has the DNA TGTGCCTCAGGGGGGACAACCGTAACCGGGGAGCTGTTTTTT. Its translation is CASGGTTVTGELFF.

This clone was picked up one time. The chain has TRBV5-4 and TRBJ2-3, with a weak D call TRBD2 (6 bases). Germline V CDR1 and CDR2: SGHNT, YYREEE (reference sequence). V lost 0 bases to trimming and J lost 0 bases, with 8 bases between them. The CDR3 is 15 amino acids. The DNA for the CDR3 is TGTGCCAGCAGCTTGGGCGGGACTAGCACAGATACGCAGTATTTT. This codes for CASSLGGTSTDTQYF.

The chain joins TRBV11-2 to TRBJ2-7; weak D call: TRBD1 (6 bases). The CDR3 is 14 residues long. Between the trimmed V and J ends, which lost 1 base and 6 bases, there was a span of 13 bases. Germline V gene lookup returns CDR1 SGHAT and CDR2 FQNNGV. The CDR3 spells CASSLGGTFGEQYF. In nucleotides, the CDR3 is TGTGCCAGCAGCTTAGGGGGGACATTTGGCGAGCAGTACTTC.

This rearrangement joins TRBV6-5 to TRBJ2-3; D unclear. The V gene lost 7 bases and the J gene lost 0 bases, with 14 bases spanning the gap. This CDR3 is 15 amino acids long. Germline V gene data show CDR1 as MNHEY and CDR2 as SVGAGI. The CDR3 spells CASTLGGLSTDTQYF. CDR3 DNA sequence: TGTGCCAGCACATTAGGCGGTTTGAGCACAGATACGCAGTATTTT.

The chain joins TRBV27 to TRBJ1-1; no clear D. Germline CDR1 is MNHEY and CDR2 is SMNVEV (reference sequence). This CDR3 is built from 13 residues. V shed 3 bases and J shed 0 bases, with 5 bases lying between them. The CDR3 DNA reads as TGTGCCAGCAGTTTCTACCTGAACACTGAAGCTTTCTTT. It is translated as CASSFYLNTEAFF.

This clone was detected a few times. As DNA, the CDR3 is TGTGCCAGCTCCGCTAGCTACCAAGAGACCCAGTACTTC. It encodes CASSASYQETQYF. The chain employs TRBV6-6 and TRBJ2-5, with a weak D call TRBD2 (5 bases). CDR3 length equals 13 residues. Germline V gene lookup returns CDR1 MNHNY and CDR2 SVGAGI (reference sequence). Trimming shortened V by 8 bases and J by 0 bases, and 10 bases separated the two germline ends.

This clone came up a few times. The gene calls are TRBV5-6 and TRBJ2-5; tentatively, D is TRBD2 (6 bases). In germline, CDR1 is SGHDT, CDR2 YYEEEE. The CDR3 extends over 15 amino acids. V lost 0 bases to trimming and J lost 2 bases, with 11 bases between them. The CDR3 region is CASSLGWRGQETQYF. The CDR3 DNA reads as TGTGCCAGCAGCTTGGGGTGGCGGGGACAAGAGACCCAGTACTTC. Full variable domain (outside the CDR3, taken from reference TRBV5-6 and TRBJ2-5): DAGVTQSPTHLIKTRGQQVTLRCSPKSGHDTVSWYQQALGQGPQFIFQYYEEEERQRGNFPDRFSGHQFPNYSSELNVNALLLGDSALYLCASSLGWRGQETQYFGPGTRLLVL.

The V and J genes are TRBV30 and TRBJ1-2; D perhaps matches TRBD1 (5 bases). Per germline, CDR1 GTSNPN and CDR2 SVGIG (reference sequence). The CDR3 is 13 amino acids. Trimming removed 5 bases at V and 2 bases at J, with 12 bases between. DNA of the CDR3: TGTGCCTGGGATCCGCAGGGAAACTATGGCTACACCTTC. This gives the protein CAWDPQGNYGYTF.

This sequence joins TRBV5-8 and TRBJ2-1, with TRBD2 matching over 8 bases. Germline assignment: CDR1 SGHTS and CDR2 YDEGEE. CDR3 length equals 17 residues. The junction had 5 bases not matched to a gene; V was cut back by 0 bases and J by 0 bases. The CDR3 protein is CASSLAFAGGSYNEQFF. The CDR3 nucleotides are TGTGCCAGCAGCTTGGCCTTCGCGGGAGGCTCCTACAATGAGCAGTTCTTC.

The CDR3 spells CASSLFAGVGYEQYF. The CDR3 nucleotides read TGCGCCAGCAGCTTGTTTGCAGGGGTGGGTTACGAGCAGTACTTC. This chain uses TRBV5-1 with TRBJ2-7, with D possibly TRBD1 on 6 matching bases. This CDR3 is built from 15 residues. V was pared by 1 base and J by 4 bases, with 15 bases between. Germline loops: CDR1 SGHRS, CDR2 YFSETQ.

This clone was counted only a few times. This chain links TRBV6-5 with TRBJ1-1; 7 bases map to TRBD1. The CDR3 spans 15 residues. The V gene's germline CDR1 is MNHEY and CDR2 SVGAGI. Trimming at V came to 2 bases and at J to 7 bases, leaving 10 bases not matched to a gene. The chain's CDR3 is CASSYTGTDQNEAFF. The CDR3 nucleotides are TGTGCCAGCAGTTACACCGGGACAGACCAAAATGAAGCTTTCTTT.

J is TRBJ2-2 and V is TRBV30, with a tentative D call TRBD2 (6 bases). Trimming left V 2 bases short and J 3 bases short, with 10 bases between. The CDR3 contains 14 residues. Germline V gene lookup returns CDR1 GTSNPN and CDR2 SVGIG (reference sequence). The CDR3 here is CAWSSRRDTGELFF. The CDR3 nucleotides read TGTGCCTGGAGTTCCAGGAGGGACACCGGGGAGCTGTTTTTT.

The V call is TRBV2, the J call TRBJ2-1; 12 bases fit TRBD2. From germline, CDR1 is SNHLY and CDR2 FYNNEI. J lost 9 bases, V lost 7 bases, and 7 bases had no gene match. The CDR3 has 14 residues. The CDR3 DNA is TGTGCCAGCACCCTAGCGGGGGGGCGAAGTGAGCAGTTCTTC. This codes for CASTLAGGRSEQFF.

This rearrangement joins TRBV27 to TRBJ2-5, with 9 nucleotides matching TRBD1. CDR3 length equals 15 residues. Germline V CDR1 and CDR2: MNHEY, SMNVEV (reference sequence). With 5 bases clipped from V and 5 bases from J, the junction kept 9 bases outside the gene matches. The CDR3 sequence: CASSPRDRAGETQYF. The CDR3 bases are TGTGCCAGCAGTCCCCGGGACAGGGCGGGGGAGACCCAGTACTTC.

Concerning this clone: The junction shows a germline mismatch at one end, possibly a read error. CDR3 loop: CSSRPGTDTGELFF. In DNA form, the CDR3 reads TGTTCCAGCAGACCGGGGACAGACACCGGGGAGCTGTTTTTT. The chain joins TRBV7-9 to TRBJ2-2; 7 bases fit TRBD1. The CDR3 is 14 amino acids. Per the germline V gene, CDR1 is SEHNR and CDR2 is FQNEAQ (reference sequence). Variable domain in full (rest from reference TRBV7-9 and TRBJ2-2): DTGVSQNPRHKITKRGQNVTFRCDPISEHNRLYWYRQTLGQGPEFLTYFQNEAQLEKSRLLSDRFSAERPKGSFSTLEIQRTEQGDSAMYLCSSRPGTDTGELFFGEGSRLTVL.

In this sample, this clone turned up once. The V call is TRBV6-5, the J call TRBJ1-1; weak D call: TRBD1 (5 bases). Germline V lookup: CDR1 MNHEY, CDR2 SVGAGI. Trimming took off 2 bases at V and 6 bases at J, with 10 bases between the two ends. CDR3 length: 13 residues. The CDR3 DNA reads TGTGCCAGCAGTTACGCGGGGGGGGCTGAAGCTTTCTTT. The encoded protein is CASSYAGGAEAFF.

The chain links TRBV27 to TRBJ2-1; 7 bases fit TRBD2. Unmatched junction bases numbered 9, after V lost 5 bases and J lost 2 bases. The CDR3 totals 16 residues. Looked up from germline, CDR1 is MNHEY and CDR2 is SMNVEV (reference sequence). CDR3 sequence reads: CASSPHLAETYNEQFF. The CDR3 nucleotides are TGTGCCAGCAGTCCGCACCTAGCGGAGACCTACAATGAGCAGTTCTTC.

J is TRBJ2-3 and V is TRBV5-1, with D possibly matching TRBD1 (6 bases). Germline V CDR1 and CDR2: SGHRS, YFSETQ. Trimming took 2 bases from V and 3 from J, leaving 10 bases between them. This CDR3 is 14 amino acids long. The CDR3 protein is CASSLGQTTDTQYF. In DNA form, the CDR3 reads TGCGCCAGCAGCTTAGGACAGACGACAGATACGCAGTATTTT.

The chain employs TRBV9 and TRBJ2-1; 11 bases align to TRBD2. Germline V gene lookup returns CDR1 SGDLS and CDR2 YYNGEE. With V trimmed by 4 bases and J by 7 bases, 7 bases remained unmatched. The length of the CDR3 is 15 residues. In DNA, the CDR3 is TGTGCCAGCAGCATTAGCGGGGGGGCCTTGAATGAGCAGTTCTTC. This translates into CASSISGGALNEQFF.

The chain uses TRBV7-2 and TRBJ2-1, with 7 bases matching TRBD2. Germline assignment: CDR1 SGHTA and CDR2 FQGNSA. The V and J ends lost 4 bases and 14 bases, in that order; junction bases with no gene match: 14. This CDR3 spans 14 amino acids. As DNA, the CDR3 is TGTGCCAGCAGCTCCACCCCCGGGGGGAGGGCCAAGTTCTTC. Protein product: CASSSTPGGRAKFF.

The genes are TRBV18 and TRBJ2-1, with D possibly being TRBD2 (5 bases). The CDR3 consists of 13 residues. Trimming removed 3 bases from V and 4 bases from J, with 7 bases in between. Germline values: CDR1 KGHSH, CDR2 LQKENI. CDR3 protein: CASSPQRYNEQFF. The DNA for the CDR3 is TGTGCCAGCTCACCTCAGCGGTACAATGAGCAGTTCTTC. The whole variable domain, filled in from reference TRBV18 and TRBJ2-1, reads NAGVMQNPRHLVRRRGQEARLRCSPMKGHSHVYWYRQLPEEGLKFMVYLQKENIIDESGMPKERFSAEFPKEGPSILRIQQVVRGDSAAYFCASSPQRYNEQFFGPGTRLTVL.

For this clone: The same CDR3 arises from other DNA sequences in this sample as well. The rearrangement joins TRBV19 to TRBJ1-4, with a weak D call TRBD1 (6 bases). The CDR3 is 15 residues long. V gave up 3 bases and J gave up 5 bases, with 13 bases separating them. The germline CDR1 and CDR2 sequences are LNHDA and SQIVND (reference sequence). This CDR3 reads CASSIRNRANEKLFF. CDR3 DNA sequence: TGTGCCAGTAGTATTAGGAACAGGGCGAATGAAAAACTGTTTTTT.

The chain is built from TRBV7-9 and TRBJ1-1; perhaps TRBD1 as D (5 bases). Germline values: CDR1 SEHNR, CDR2 FQNEAQ (reference sequence). The CDR3 sequence is 14 residues long. V was cut by 4 bases and J by 3 bases, with 12 bases left in between. The CDR3: CASSSKGRDTEAFF. The CDR3 DNA is TGTGCCAGCAGCTCGAAGGGCAGGGACACTGAAGCTTTCTTT.

The gene calls are TRBV15 and TRBJ1-1; possibly TRBD1 for D (5 bases). The CDR3 has 17 amino acids. The germline V gene encodes CDR1 LNHNV and CDR2 YYDKDF (reference sequence). Trimming cost V 1 base and J 2 bases, with 17 bases left between them. The CDR3 here is CATSRGMGGGLNTEAFF. CDR3 DNA sequence: TGTGCCACCAGCAGAGGCATGGGGGGAGGGTTAAACACTGAAGCTTTCTTT.

V usage is TRBV21-1 and J usage is TRBJ1-5; the table names TRBD1, a call not compared with the DNA. TRBV21-1 is reported as a pseudogene. The CDR3 covers 19 residues. The CDR3 here is CASSKWGGTGRKGNQPQHF. The CDR3 DNA reads TGTGCCAGCAGCAAATGGGGCGGGACAGGGAGGAAGGGGAATCAGCCCCAGCATTTT.

CDR3 DNA sequence: TGTGCCAGCGGGCAAAGCACAGATACGCAGTATTTT. Its protein product is CASGQSTDTQYF. This sequence joins TRBV7-9 and TRBJ2-3; D is uncertain. This CDR3 has 12 residues. Per the germline V gene, CDR1 is SEHNR and CDR2 is FQNEAQ (reference sequence). Trimming took 8 bases from V and 0 from J, leaving 6 bases between them.

J is TRBJ1-2 and V is TRBV5-6, with 7 bases that match TRBD1. The germline V gene encodes CDR1 SGHDT and CDR2 YYEEEE. Losses at the gene ends were 4 bases for V and 4 bases for J; bases not matched to a gene: 4. This CDR3 region has 13 residues. The CDR3 sequence is CASSPTGVYGYTF. CDR3 DNA: TGTGCCAGCAGCCCAACAGGGGTCTATGGCTACACCTTC.

The chain has TRBV4-1 and TRBJ1-2; D uncertain. CDR3 length: 15 residues. V was trimmed by 5 bases and J by 0 bases, leaving 13 bases between them. CDR1 MGHRA and CDR2 YSYEKL come from the germline V gene. CDR3 protein: CASSSPPEANYGYTF. The CDR3 DNA reads TGCGCCAGCAGCTCCCCTCCAGAAGCTAACTATGGCTACACCTTC.